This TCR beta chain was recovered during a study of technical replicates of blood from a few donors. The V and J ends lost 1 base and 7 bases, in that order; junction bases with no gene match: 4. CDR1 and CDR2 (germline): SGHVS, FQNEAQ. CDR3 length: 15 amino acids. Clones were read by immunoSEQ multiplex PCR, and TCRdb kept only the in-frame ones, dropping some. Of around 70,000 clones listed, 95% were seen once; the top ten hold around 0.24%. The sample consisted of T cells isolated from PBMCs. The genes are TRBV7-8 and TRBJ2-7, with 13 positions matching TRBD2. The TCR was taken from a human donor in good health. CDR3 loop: CASSLGRLAGGEQYF. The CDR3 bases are TGTGCCAGCAGCTTAGGACGACTAGCGGGAGGTGAGCAGTACTTC. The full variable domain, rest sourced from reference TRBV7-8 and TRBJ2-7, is GAGVSQSPRYKVAKRGQDVALRCDPISGHVSLFWYQQALGQGPEFLTYFQNEAQLDKSGLPSDRFFAERPEGSVSTLKIQRTQQEDSAVYLCASSLGRLAGGEQYFGPGTRLTVT.